This is a list of T cell receptor beta chains from one sample in a study of beta chain features in type 1 diabetes. Profiled with immunoSEQ multiplex PCR; TCRdb holds only in-frame clones, not every one. The repertoire has about 340,000 clones, around 8% of them found once; the top ten carry approximately 0.44%. Sequenced: central memory CD4+ T cells from blood. These receptors all stem from a woman between 18 and 30 years old in good health. Each CDR3 is given with its conserved first and last residue. A D gene is named only where the DNA matches it firmly. A clone size is listed for some rows: how often the clone was seen (once, few, many), or a class if it is expanded.

CDR3 | DNA | J | V | D | size
CASSDGQGSYTGELFF | TGTGCCAGCAGTGATGGTCAGGGGTCGTACACCGGGGAGCTGTTTTTT | TRBJ2-2 | TRBV2 | . | few
CASSGSRDSEQFF | TGCGCCAGCAGTGGCTCCCGGGACTCCGAGCAGTTCTTC | TRBJ2-1 | TRBV10-2 | . | few
CASSQSYRGRTEAFF | TGTGCCAGCTCACAGAGTTACAGGGGTCGAACTGAAGCTTTCTTT | TRBJ1-1 | TRBV18 | TRBD1 | .
CASSRKNPRQETQYF | TGTGCCAGCAGCCGCAAAAACCCACGGCAAGAGACCCAGTACTTC | TRBJ2-5 | TRBV2 | . | .
CASSDRAGLAVSYNEQFF | TGTGCCAGCAGTGACAGGGCTGGGCTAGCGGTAAGCTACAATGAGCAGTTCTTC | TRBJ2-1 | TRBV6-4 | TRBD2 | few
CASSRVPDTQYF | TGTGCCAGCAGTAGGGTCCCAGATACGCAGTATTTT | TRBJ2-3 | TRBV11-3 | . | .
CASSDGQGLSYEQYF | TGTGCCAGCAGCGACGGACAGGGGCTCTCCTACGAGCAGTACTTC | TRBJ2-7 | TRBV11-1 | TRBD1 | many
CAISDDFSRGYTF | TGTGCCATCAGTGACGACTTCTCCCGGGGCTACACCTTC | TRBJ1-2 | TRBV10-3 | . | .
CASSLGGTDTQYF | TGTGCCAGCAGCTTAGGGGGCACAGATACGCAGTATTTT | TRBJ2-3 | TRBV7-9 | . | many
CASSQGSVRRGEAFF | TGCGCCAGCAGCCAAGGTTCTGTTCGAAGGGGTGAAGCTTTCTTT | TRBJ1-1 | TRBV4-3 | . | few
CSAITGASNQPQHF | TGCAGCGCGATTACGGGGGCTAGCAATCAGCCCCAGCATTTT | TRBJ1-5 | TRBV29-1 | . | few
CASSTAQFSYEQYF | TGTGCCAGCTCAACCGCCCAATTTAGCTACGAGCAGTACTTC | TRBJ2-7 | TRBV18 | . | few
CASSPRGTGKTEAFF | TGTGCCAGCTCACCTAGAGGGACAGGCAAGACTGAAGCTTTCTTT | TRBJ1-1 | TRBV18 | TRBD1 | few
CASSQDGYGRETQYF | TGTGCCAGCAGCCAAGATGGGTACGGCCGGGAGACCCAGTACTTC | TRBJ2-5 | TRBV4-2 | . | .
CASRQLAGGGANVLTF | TGTGCCAGTAGACAACTAGCGGGAGGTGGGGCCAACGTCCTGACTTTC | TRBJ2-6 | TRBV19 | TRBD2 | many
CASSPPEGRSYNEQFF | TGTGCCAGCTCACCACCGGAGGGGAGATCATACAATGAGCAGTTCTTC | TRBJ2-1 | TRBV18 | . | few
CASSQTTVGETQYF | TGTGCCAGCAGCCAAACCACCGTAGGAGAGACCCAGTACTTC | TRBJ2-5 | TRBV9 | . | few
CAISEPYHNEQFF | TGTGCCATCAGTGAACCATATCACAATGAGCAGTTCTTC | TRBJ2-1 | TRBV10-3 | . | many
CATTSTAGEKLFF | TGTGCCACCACTAGTACTGCGGGGGAAAAACTGTTTTTT | TRBJ1-4 | TRBV18 | . | .
CASSAGLAGEREQYF | TGTGCCAGCAGTGCTGGACTAGCGGGAGAAAGGGAGCAGTACTTC | TRBJ2-7 | TRBV28 | TRBD2 | few
CASSFPSTDTQYF | TGTGCCAGCAGCTTCCCCTCCACAGATACGCAGTATTTT | TRBJ2-3 | TRBV13 | . | few
CSVERSSYNEQFF | TGCAGCGTTGAGAGGAGCTCCTACAATGAGCAGTTCTTC | TRBJ2-1 | TRBV29-1 | . | many
CASSLGVSRNEQFF | TGTGCCAGCAGCTTAGGGGTTAGCAGGAATGAGCAGTTCTTC | TRBJ2-1 | TRBV11-2 | . | .
CATSRDRAGANVLTF | TGTGCCACCAGCAGAGATCGGGCTGGGGCCAACGTCCTGACTTTC | TRBJ2-6 | TRBV15 | . | few